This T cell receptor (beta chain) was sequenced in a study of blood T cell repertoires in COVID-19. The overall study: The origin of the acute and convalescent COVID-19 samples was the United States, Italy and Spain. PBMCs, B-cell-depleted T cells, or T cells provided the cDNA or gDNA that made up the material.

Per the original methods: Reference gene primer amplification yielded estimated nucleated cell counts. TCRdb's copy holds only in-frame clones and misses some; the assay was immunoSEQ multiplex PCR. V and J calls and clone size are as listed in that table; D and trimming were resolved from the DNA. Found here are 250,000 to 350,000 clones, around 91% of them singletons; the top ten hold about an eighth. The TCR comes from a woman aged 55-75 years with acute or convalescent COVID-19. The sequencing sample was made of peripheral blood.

CDR3 loop: CASSVGLTGGLAGYYEQYF. Here the CDR3 DNA reads TGTGCCAGCAGCGTAGGCCTGACAGGGGGACTAGCGGGATACTACGAGCAGTACTTC. V is TRBV9 and J is TRBJ2-7, with TRBD2 matching 13 bases. Trimming took 0 bases from V and 3 from J; bases not matched to a gene: 12. Germline V gene lookup returns CDR1 SGDLS and CDR2 YYNGEE. There are 19 residues in the CDR3.